The entry that follows covers one T cell receptor (beta chain) sequence. Its antigen is not known. One end of the junction fails to match germline, which may point to a read error. This sample was included in a study of CD8+CD57+ T cells in acquired aplastic anemia. Study background: Sorted CD4+ plus CD8+ cells gave DNA averaging 3.2 ug. Study-level findings and limits: The study identified 25 to 30 CD8+ CDR3 sequences shared by patients and controls. Any difference that existed in CD8+ Simpson's diversity between patients and controls was not significant.

Both TCR beta VDJ combination and CDR3 sequence profiling were carried out. Genomic DNA was the template for this profiling. TCRdb fed the reads into MiXCR, producing one record per CDR3 protein. The sample yields fewer than 300,000 distinct CDR3 sequences, around 82% seen once. CDR3 size: 15 residues. Per germline, CDR1 SEHNR and CDR2 FQNEAQ (reference sequence). Sequenced patients had shown CD8+CD57+ cell expansion by flow cytometry. Each patient carried a diagnosis of severe acquired aplastic anemia. Material for sequencing was sorted CD4+, CD8+, or CD8+CD57+ T cells (not recorded which) from PBMCs. V usage is TRBV7-9 and J usage is TRBJ1-1; D unresolved. This receptor was taken from a human donor with aplastic anemia. The CDR3 DNA reads as TGTGCCAGCAGCGTAGCGGGAGGTCCCGACACGCAGTCTTTCTTT. Amino acids: CASSVAGGPDTQSFF. Combining the CDR3 with reference TRBV7-9 and TRBJ1-1 gives the whole variable domain DTGVSQNPRHKITKRGQNVTFRCDPISEHNRLYWYRQTLGQGPEFLTYFQNEAQLEKSRLLSDRFSAERPKGSFSTLEIQRTEQGDSAMYLCASSVAGGPDTQSFFGQGTRLTVV.